Many counts were recorded for the clone carrying this T cell receptor beta chain. These data belong to a study of read filtering for tumor transcriptome and immune sequencing. Germline V CDR1 and CDR2: GTSNPN, SVGIG (reference sequence). After removal of 2 bases from V and 5 bases from J, the junction contained 12 bases not matched to a gene. The CDR3 length is 16 residues. The library was built from 400 ng RNA with molecular barcoded adaptors for alpha/delta and beta/gamma chains. TCRdb reanalysed the reads using MiXCR and keeps one entry per CDR3 protein. In the table there are 50,000 to 65,000 distinct CDR3 sequences, approximately 19% of which are singletons.

Sample: a population of CD138-negative cells sorted from bone marrow. The TCR originated in a donor aged 40 or over with multiple myeloma. The chain has TRBV30 and TRBJ1-1; 9 bases are a match to TRBD1. CDR3: CAWSQPRTGAGTEAFF. DNA for the CDR3: TGTGCCTGGAGTCAACCCCGGACAGGGGCGGGGACTGAAGCTTTCTTT. The full variable domain, in which reference TRBV30 and TRBJ1-1 provide the parts outside the CDR3, is SQTIHQWPATLVQPVGSPLSLECTVEGTSNPNLYWYRQAAGRGLQLLFYSVGIGQISSEVPQNLSASRPQDRQFILSSKKLLLSDSGFYLCAWSQPRTGAGTEAFFGQGTRLTVV.